This T cell receptor (beta chain) is drawn from a study of Graves' ophthalmopathy and Graves' hyperthyroidism. Clinicians diagnosed using symptoms, serum thyroxine, TRAb, thyroid ultrasound and orbital computed tomography. From fresh peripheral blood, 8 to 10 ml in volume, the PBMCs were obtained. Study conclusions and caveats: Ophthalmopathy progression cases were predicted by the model with 55% to 71% sensitivity and more than 72% specificity. The blood repertoire also included most expanded thyroid clonotypes above 0.001 frequency.

This clonotype appeared many times. Antigen specificity is unknown. RNA served as the template for amplifying TCR beta CDR3 regions. HTBI-primed first-round RT-PCR preceded second-round multiplex PCR. TCRdb re-called the multiplex PCR reads with MiXCR, one entry per CDR3 protein. The table includes 150,000 to 200,000 distinct CDR3 sequences, under 45% detected once. The specimen was peripheral blood. The source is a man under 40 with Graves' ophthalmopathy.

The chain's CDR3 is CASSPQGQTYEQYF. In nucleotides, the CDR3 is TGTGCCAGCTCACCACAGGGACAGACCTACGAGCAGTACTTC. The genes are TRBV18 and TRBJ2-7, with TRBD1 matching over 7 bases. After removal of 1 base from V and 2 bases from J, the junction contained 2 bases not matched to a gene. This CDR3 region has 14 residues. CDR1 is KGHSH, CDR2 LQKENI, per germline.